Below are 31 T cell receptor beta chains sequenced from a single sample in a study of human T cells and chemical hapten exposure. Described time point: patch test 1, 2 weeks after DPC sensitization. Sample treatment: therapeutic diphenylcyclopropenone sensitization with weekly scalp DPC. TCRdb redid the calling of the RACE reads with MiXCR, one entry per CDR3 protein. The data show around 150,000 distinct CDR3 sequences, with around 13% seen just once and 1.5% to 2% held by the top ten. The material was whole blood, obtained in connection with sensitization to the hapten diphenylcyclopropenone (DPC). These receptors originate from a woman aged 25 to 45 with alopecia areata. Some clones in this sample may be carry-over from other donors' samples.

The V call is TRBV20-1, the J call TRBJ1-2; TRBD1 aligns across 9 bases. Germline values: CDR1 DFQATT, CDR2 SNEGSKA (reference sequence). V was pared by 1 base and J by 3 bases, with 9 bases of the junction left unmatched. The CDR3 length is 16 residues. This CDR3 is CSARATGTGPYYGYTF. In DNA, the CDR3 is TGCAGTGCTAGAGCTACCGGGACAGGGCCCTACTATGGCTACACCTTC.

The chain has TRBV3-1 and TRBJ1-6; TRBD1 might be the D (6 bases). V lost 1 base, J lost 6 bases, and 10 bases lay in between. The CDR3 length is 15 residues. The germline gives CDR1 LGHDT, CDR2 YNNKEL (reference sequence). In DNA form, the CDR3 reads TGTGCCAGCAGCCAAGGGGGGGCGACTAATTCACCCCTCCACTTT. Protein product: CASSQGGATNSPLHF.

This clonotype was counted a few times. The chain joins TRBV6-2 or TRBV6-3 to TRBJ2-3; perhaps D is TRBD1 or TRBD2 (5 bases each). The ends were cut back, 5 bases at V and 7 bases at J, with 10 bases in the middle. The CDR3 runs 12 residues. Germline values: CDR1 MNHEY, CDR2 SVGEGT. CDR3 region: CASSPGTHTQYF. The CDR3 nucleotides read TGTGCCAGCAGTCCCGGGACCCATACGCAGTATTTT.

V is TRBV4-1 and J is TRBJ2-2; maybe TRBD2 (6 bases). The V gene lost 0 bases and the J gene lost 3 bases, with 11 bases spanning the gap. The CDR3 totals 16 residues. Germline CDR1 and CDR2: MGHRA and YSYEKL. Written as DNA, the CDR3 is TGCGCCAGCAGCCAAGAAGGATGGGGGGACACCGGGGAGCTGTTTTTT. This sequence encodes CASSQEGWGDTGELFF.

This clonotype was recorded a few times. The chain combines TRBV4-3 with TRBJ1-5, with D unresolved. The V end was cut by 1 base, the J end by 3 bases, with 7 bases between. Per germline, CDR1 LGHNA and CDR2 YSLEER. This CDR3 contains 14 residues. The CDR3 reads CASSQVPHNQPQHF. The CDR3 DNA sequence: TGCGCCAGCAGCCAAGTTCCCCACAATCAGCCCCAGCATTTT.

This rearrangement joins TRBV3-1 to TRBJ2-1; 12 bases are a match to TRBD2. Looked up from germline, CDR1 is LGHDT and CDR2 is YNNKEL (reference sequence). Germline trimming cut 0 bases from V and 9 bases from J; bases unmatched to any gene: 6. CDR3 length: 16 residues. DNA for the CDR3: TGTGCCAGCAGCCAAGACCCTAGCGGGGGGGCCTCTGAGCAGTTCTTC. Translation gives CASSQDPSGGASEQFF.

For the CDR3, the DNA is TGTGCCAGCAGTGATGGCCGATACAATCAGCCCCAGCATTTT. Its protein product is CASSDGRYNQPQHF. The chain is built from TRBV25-1 and TRBJ1-5; no definite D call. V shed 3 bases and J shed 3 bases, with 9 bases lying between them. Germline V lookup: CDR1 MGHDK, CDR2 SYGVNS. The CDR3 totals 14 residues.

Only a few counts were recorded for this clonotype. The rearrangement uses TRBV7-2 and TRBJ2-1, with D unclear. Trimming left V 1 base short and J 9 bases short, with 10 bases between. Germline loops: CDR1 SGHTA, CDR2 FQGNSA. The CDR3 has 13 residues. CDR3 region: CASSLGVGGEQFF. CDR3 DNA sequence: TGTGCCAGCAGCTTAGGGGTCGGCGGTGAGCAGTTCTTC.

This clonotype was seen many times. The V and J genes are TRBV29-1 and TRBJ2-7; 7 bases are shared with TRBD2. Germline-derived CDR1 and CDR2 are SQVTM and ANQGSEA. Trimming took 8 bases from V and 6 from J; bases not matched to a gene: 7. The CDR3 extends over 11 amino acids. The CDR3 spells CSFTAGVEQYF. In nucleotides, the CDR3 is TGCAGCTTCACCGCGGGAGTCGAGCAGTACTTC.

At least ten counts were recorded for this clonotype. The chain joins TRBV28 to TRBJ2-7; either TRBD1 or TRBD2 may supply D (5 bases each). The CDR3 spans 12 residues. V shed 8 bases and J shed 4 bases, with 12 bases lying between them. Germline V gives CDR1 MDHEN, CDR2 SYDVKM. The CDR3 region has the DNA TGTGCCAGCGGGGGTAAGGGGTACGAGCAGTACTTC. It is translated as CASGGKGYEQYF.

A few counts support this clonotype. The chain couples TRBV28 to TRBJ2-5, with 9 bases fitting TRBD1. Per the germline V gene, CDR1 is MDHEN and CDR2 is SYDVKM. V trimming: 7 bases; J trimming: 0 bases; junction bases outside the gene matches: 9. The CDR3 extends over 16 amino acids. The CDR3 is CASTDTGTGYQETQYF. The CDR3 nucleotides read TGTGCCAGCACTGATACCGGGACAGGGTACCAAGAGACCCAGTACTTC.

This sequence joins TRBV3-1 and TRBJ2-3, with a possible D match to TRBD2 (6 bases). The germline V and J ends were trimmed by 4 bases and 4 bases, with 12 bases remaining between them. This CDR3 has 14 amino acids. Germline V gives CDR1 LGHDT, CDR2 YNNKEL (reference sequence). The CDR3 region has the DNA TGTGCCAGCAGCCTTAGCGGCATTCCAGATACGCAGTATTTT. This gives the protein CASSLSGIPDTQYF.

V gene TRBV12-3 or TRBV12-4 combines with J gene TRBJ2-7, with TRBD1 matching 7 bases. V dropped 6 bases and J dropped 4; count of bases not matched to a gene: 18. This CDR3 has 17 amino acids. The CDR3 DNA is TGTGCCAGCAGCATACCTCCCGCCGGGACAGCTGTTTACGAGCAGTACTTC. This gives the protein CASSIPPAGTAVYEQYF.

This clonotype was picked up a small number of times. The rearrangement uses TRBV19 and TRBJ2-7; 12 nucleotides line up with TRBD2. The CDR3 contains 17 residues. Trimming took 3 bases from V and 2 from J; bases not matched to a gene: 8. CDR1 and CDR2 from the germline V gene are LNHDA and SQIVND (reference sequence). For the CDR3, the DNA is TGTGCCAGTAGTATCAAGCGACTAGCGGGGGCTCCCTACGAGCAGTACTTC. Translated: CASSIKRLAGAPYEQYF.

The chain's CDR3 is CASRPGQNYGYTF. In DNA form, the CDR3 reads TGTGCCAGCAGACCCGGACAGAACTATGGCTACACCTTC. The chain has TRBV12-3 or TRBV12-4 and TRBJ1-2, with D perhaps matching TRBD1 (6 bases). CDR3 length: 13 amino acids. V was clipped by 6 bases and J by 2 bases, with 10 bases between them.

The CDR3 sequence is CASRAGISGNTIYF. The CDR3 nucleotides are TGTGCCAGCAGAGCGGGGATCTCTGGAAACACCATATATTTT. This chain links TRBV28 with TRBJ1-3; D unresolved. The CDR3 sequence is 14 residues long. V was trimmed by 6 bases and J by 0 bases, leaving 9 bases between them. CDR1 is MDHEN, CDR2 SYDVKM, per germline.

The chain links TRBV4-3 to TRBJ1-4, with a weak D call TRBD1 (6 bases). CDR3 length: 17 amino acids. V was cut by 0 bases and J by 2 bases, with 13 bases left in between. CDR1 is LGHNA, CDR2 YSLEER, per germline. The DNA for the CDR3 is TGCGCCAGCAGCCAAGATACGGGGGCTACGACTAATGAAAAACTGTTTTTT. Translation: CASSQDTGATTNEKLFF.

In its sample, this clonotype was seen a few times. The V and J genes are TRBV12-3 or TRBV12-4 and TRBJ2-1; TRBD2 matches 10 bases. V shed 4 bases and J 7 bases; nucleotides not matched to a gene: 4. The CDR3 runs 14 residues. The CDR3 DNA follows: TGTGCCAGCAGTTGGAGCGGGGGGGCGAATGAGCAGTTCTTC. This gives the protein CASSWSGGANEQFF.

V usage is TRBV11-2 and J usage is TRBJ1-5, with unresolved D. The germline gives CDR1 SGHAT, CDR2 FQNNGV. The CDR3 is made up of 10 amino acids. V was cut by 8 bases and J by 10 bases, with 9 bases left in between. CDR3 protein: CASVPSPQHF. CDR3 DNA: TGTGCCAGCGTACCTTCTCCCCAGCATTTT.

This rearrangement joins TRBV10-3 to TRBJ1-1, with D maybe TRBD1 (5 bases). The germline V gene encodes CDR1 ENHRY and CDR2 SYGVKD. CDR3 length: 11 amino acids. The CDR3 is CAAGKNTEAFF. CDR3 sequence (DNA): TGTGCGGCAGGGAAGAACACTGAAGCTTTCTTT.

This chain uses TRBV5-1 with TRBJ2-1; 12 bases agree with TRBD2. The CDR3 runs 15 residues. CDR1 and CDR2 from the germline V gene are SGHRS and YFSETQ. Trimming removed 5 bases from V and 8 bases from J; junction bases left unmatched: 8. The DNA for the CDR3 is TGCGCCAGCAGGGACCTAGCGGGAGGGGGCGATGAGCAGTTCTTC. As protein: CASRDLAGGGDEQFF.

The chain recombines TRBV28 with TRBJ2-3; D is undetermined. V lost 2 bases and J 1 base, leaving 7 bases between the germline ends. This CDR3 is 14 amino acids long. Germline V gene lookup returns CDR1 MDHEN and CDR2 SYDVKM. DNA for the CDR3: TGTGCCAGCAGTTTAGTATCTGGCACAGATACGCAGTATTTT. Translating it yields CASSLVSGTDTQYF.

V is TRBV7-9 and J is TRBJ2-4; D may match TRBD1 or TRBD2 (7 bases each). V gave up 3 bases and J gave up 2 bases, with 26 bases separating them. The CDR3 is 20 amino acids. Germline-derived CDR1 and CDR2 are SEHNR and FQNEAQ (reference sequence). DNA of the CDR3: TGTGCCAGCAGCTTCCCCCAGGGAGGGGACAGTCCCTTTTCCAAAAACATTCAGTACTTC. Protein product: CASSFPQGGDSPFSKNIQYF.

This clonotype was found a few times. V gene TRBV6-5 combines with J gene TRBJ1-2, with no clear D. Germline V lookup: CDR1 MNHEY, CDR2 SVGAGI. The CDR3 runs 15 residues. Deletions cut 0 bases from V and 2 bases from J, with 10 bases between. The CDR3 DNA sequence: TGTGCCAGCAGTTACTCGATGGGAGGAAACTATGGCTACACCTTC. This encodes CASSYSMGGNYGYTF.

The gene calls are TRBV10-3 and TRBJ2-7; tentatively, D is TRBD1 (7 bases). Germline CDR1 and CDR2: ENHRY and SYGVKD. Trimming pared 0 bases from V and 2 bases from J, leaving 14 bases between. The CDR3 is 16 residues long. CDR3 sequence: CAISESTRTGTYEQYF. CDR3 DNA: TGTGCCATCAGTGAGTCGACTAGGACAGGAACCTACGAGCAGTACTTC.

The rearrangement uses TRBV5-1 and TRBJ2-6, with a possible D match to TRBD1 (5 bases). V gave up 0 bases and J gave up 4 bases, with 11 bases separating them. Germline V gene data show CDR1 as SGHRS and CDR2 as YFSETQ. The CDR3 consists of 16 residues. The CDR3 bases are TGCGCCAGCAGCTTGGTTAAGGGGTACGGGGCCAACGTCCTGACTTTC. This sequence encodes CASSLVKGYGANVLTF.

Many counts were recorded for this clonotype. V gene TRBV18 combines with J gene TRBJ1-6, with TRBD1 identical over 7 bases. This CDR3 has 14 amino acids. Trimming cost V 3 bases and J 11 bases; bases outside gene matches: 7. Per the germline V gene, CDR1 is KGHSH and CDR2 is LQKENI. The CDR3 is CASSPEGQSTPLHF. CDR3 in DNA: TGTGCCAGCTCACCGGAGGGACAGTCGACACCCCTCCACTTT.

This clonotype appeared a few times. V usage is TRBV19 and J usage is TRBJ2-6; possible D gene TRBD1, 6 bases. V was cut by 0 bases and J by 4 bases, with 13 bases left in between. The CDR3 is made up of 17 amino acids. CDR1 is LNHDA, CDR2 SQIVND, per germline (reference sequence). The CDR3 here is CASSIDGQGQGANVLTF. The CDR3 DNA follows: TGTGCCAGTAGTATAGACGGTCAGGGGCAAGGGGCCAACGTCCTGACTTTC.

This clonotype was counted between two and nine times. The CDR3 bases are TGTGCCAGCAGTGCAAGCAGGGGGGTAGGGACTGAAGCTTTCTTT. Protein: CASSASRGVGTEAFF. This chain uses TRBV6-2 or TRBV6-3 with TRBJ1-1, with TRBD1 matching 7 bases. The V gene's germline CDR1 is MNHEY and CDR2 SVGEGT. V lost 5 bases and J lost 5; bases outside the gene matches: 11. This CDR3 has 15 amino acids.

This clonotype occurred many times. The J gene is TRBJ1-5, the V gene TRBV10-3, with D uncertain. The CDR3 totals 13 residues. The germline CDR1 and CDR2 sequences are ENHRY and SYGVKD. Trimming took 4 bases from V and 8 from J, leaving 12 bases between them. CDR3 protein: CAISGGGAEPQHF. CDR3 nucleotide sequence: TGTGCCATCAGTGGGGGTGGAGCGGAGCCCCAGCATTTT.

This clonotype was recorded a few times. In DNA, the CDR3 is TGCAGTGCAAAAACAGGAGCAACTAATGAAAAACTGTTTTTT. Translating it yields CSAKTGATNEKLFF. The chain has TRBV20-1 and TRBJ1-4, with a tentative D call TRBD1 (5 bases). This CDR3 spans 14 amino acids. Germline CDR1 and CDR2: DFQATT and SNEGSKA (reference sequence). Trimming removed 6 bases from V and 0 bases from J, with 11 bases in between.